A selection of T cell receptor beta chains follows, all from one sample in a study of blood T cell repertoires in COVID-19. Assay used: immunoSEQ multiplex PCR; TCRdb lists only in-frame clones, some missing. The profile shows about 220,000 clones, 80% to 85% of them singletons. The sequenced sample was peripheral blood. Every receptor here comes from a woman between 55 and 75 years old with acute or convalescent COVID-19. Both conserved end residues are part of each CDR3. The D gene is left open where the match is weak. Size is stated for part of the rows, as once, few or many counts, or as a class when the clone is expanded.

.	.	TRBV3-1/TRBV3-2	TRBJ1-2	TGTGCCAGCAGCCCGCGTGGGGGGGCCAGCTATGGCTACACCTTC	CASSPRGGASYGYTF
.	once	TRBV30	TRBJ1-1	TGTGCCTGGACCCTAAAGCGGGTGAACACTGAAGCTTTCTTT	CAWTLKRVNTEAFF
.	few	TRBV4-2	TRBJ2-2	TGTGCCAGCAGCCAAGAAACAGGGATCACCGGGGAGCTGTTTTTT	CASSQETGITGELFF
.	.	TRBV7-2	TRBJ2-1	TGTGCCAGCAGCTTAGTCAGGGATGACAATGAGCAGTTCTTC	CASSLVRDDNEQFF
.	.	TRBV13	TRBJ2-1	TGTGCCAGCACCCAGGGAAATGAGCAGTTCTTC	CASTQGNEQFF
TRBD1	.	TRBV9	TRBJ2-2	TGTGCCAGCAGCGTAGAACCGGGACAGAGATCGGCTGGGGAGCTGTTTTTT	CASSVEPGQRSAGELFF
.	.	TRBV25-1	TRBJ1-6	TGTGCCAGCAGTGCAGGGGCCTCACCCCTCCACTTT	CASSAGASPLHF
.	.	TRBV7-9	TRBJ2-5	TGTGCCAGCAGCCCTGGGACAAAGATCGAGACCCAGTACTTC	CASSPGTKIETQYF
.	few	TRBV15	TRBJ2-3	TGTGCCACCAGCAGAGATGTTGGCAGCACAGATACGCAGTATTTT	CATSRDVGSTDTQYF
.	.	TRBV19	TRBJ1-2	TGTGCCAGTAGTAGGAGAAGGGACTTTGGTGGCTACACCTTC	CASSRRRDFGGYTF
.	few	TRBV19	TRBJ1-1	TGTGCCAGTAGTATTTCAGGTGGGTCGCGGGGGAACACTGAAGCTTTCTTT	CASSISGGSRGNTEAFF
.	.	TRBV14	TRBJ2-7	TGTGCCAGCAGCCTGCGGGATTACTACGAGCAGTACTTC	CASSLRDYYEQYF
TRBD1	.	TRBV7-9	TRBJ1-1	TGTGCCAGCAGCTTAGTTGGGACAGGACTCGAAGCTTTCTTT	CASSLVGTGLEAFF
.	few	TRBV12-3/TRBV12-4	TRBJ1-1	TGTGCCAGCAGCCCGAGCGGGACTGAAGCTTTCTTT	CASSPSGTEAFF
.	.	TRBV6-2/TRBV6-3	TRBJ1-5	TGTGCCAGCAGTTACTCTCCTTCCGTACAGCCCCAGCATTTT	CASSYSPSVQPQHF
TRBD1	few	TRBV2	TRBJ1-2	TGTGCCAGCAGTGGCCACGGGACAGGGGTTCCAAGTGGCTACACCTTC	CASSGHGTGVPSGYTF
.	.	TRBV20-1	TRBJ2-5	TGCAGTGCTAGTATTGGCACCAACCAAGAGACCCAGTACTTC	CSASIGTNQETQYF
TRBD2	few	TRBV10-1	TRBJ2-2	TGCGCCAGTCCGACTAGCGGGGGGAACACCGGGGAGCTGTTTTTT	CASPTSGGNTGELFF
TRBD1	.	TRBV6-6	TRBJ1-1	TGTGCCAGCAGCCAGGGACAGGGGGTATTTCACACTGAAGCTTTCTTT	CASSQGQGVFHTEAFF
.	.	TRBV5-6	TRBJ2-1	TGTGCCAGCAGCGAGGGCCCTACCCGGAACAATGAGCAGTTCTTC	CASSEGPTRNNEQFF
.	.	TRBV19	TRBJ1-1	TGTGCCAGTAGTATAATGGGACAGAACACTGAAGCTTTCTTT	CASSIMGQNTEAFF
TRBD1	.	TRBV2	TRBJ1-1	TGTGCCAGCAGTCCGACAGGGGGCGGTGCCGCTCCGATGGCTGAAGCTTTCTTT	CASSPTGGGAAPMAEAFF
.	.	TRBV12-3/TRBV12-4	TRBJ2-3	TGTGCCAGCAGTTACAGATGGTCGGATACGCAGTATTTT	CASSYRWSDTQYF
.	.	TRBV6-5	TRBJ1-5	TGTGCCAGCACTGGACAGAACCGGCCCCAGCATTTT	CASTGQNRPQHF
.	.	TRBV30	TRBJ2-1	TGTGCCGGGGCGAAGGACAGCCTCTACAATGAGCAGTTCTTC	CAGAKDSLYNEQFF
.	.	TRBV5-1	TRBJ1-1	TGCGCCAGCAGCTTGGAGGGCAGGGGGAACACTGAAGCTTTCTTT	CASSLEGRGNTEAFF
TRBD1	.	TRBV7-2	TRBJ1-5	TGTGCCAGCAGCTTAGAAGGGACAGCCCACAATCAGCCCCAGCATTTT	CASSLEGTAHNQPQHF
TRBD1	.	TRBV9	TRBJ1-3	TGTGCCAGCAGCCGGACAGGGACTGGAAACACCATATATTTT	CASSRTGTGNTIYF
.	.	TRBV14	TRBJ2-5	TGTGCCAGCAGCTCAGGGTGGGAGACCCAGTACTTC	CASSSGWETQYF
.	.	TRBV29-1	TRBJ1-1	TGCAGCGTTGAAATTGGGGCGACCACTGAAGCTTTCTTT	CSVEIGATTEAFF
.	.	TRBV5-1	TRBJ1-1	TGCGCCAGCAGCTTGGGCGGACAGTCTGAAGCTTTCTTT	CASSLGGQSEAFF
TRBD1	few	TRBV5-6	TRBJ1-1	TGTGCCAGCAGCTGGGACAGGGGGCCGGGCGCTTTCTTT	CASSWDRGPGAFF
.	.	TRBV28	TRBJ2-7	TGTGCCAGCATCGCCTCGGGGACACTCTACGAGCAGTACTTC	CASIASGTLYEQYF
.	.	TRBV10-3	TRBJ1-6	TGTGCCATCAGGGAAGTTGGGGGGAATTCACCCCTCCACTTT	CAIREVGGNSPLHF
TRBD1	.	TRBV29-1	TRBJ2-7	TGCAGCGGTAAGACAACAGGGGCCGGCGAGCAGTACTTC	CSGKTTGAGEQYF
TRBD1	.	TRBV30	TRBJ1-2	TGTGCCTGGAACCCGACAGGGAAGCATGGCTACACCTTC	CAWNPTGKHGYTF
TRBD1	.	TRBV7-8	TRBJ1-3	TGTGCCAGCAGCCGAGACAGGGTAACTGGAAACACCATATATTTT	CASSRDRVTGNTIYF